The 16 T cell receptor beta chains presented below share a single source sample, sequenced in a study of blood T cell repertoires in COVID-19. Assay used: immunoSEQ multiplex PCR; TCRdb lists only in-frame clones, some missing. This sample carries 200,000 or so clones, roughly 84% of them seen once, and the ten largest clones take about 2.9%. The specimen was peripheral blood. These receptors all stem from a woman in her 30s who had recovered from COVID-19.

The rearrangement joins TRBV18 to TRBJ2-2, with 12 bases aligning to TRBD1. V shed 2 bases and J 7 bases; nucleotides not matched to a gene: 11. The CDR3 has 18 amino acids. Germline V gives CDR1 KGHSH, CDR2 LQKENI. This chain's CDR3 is CASSPIRDRGPIVGELFF. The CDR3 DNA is TGTGCCAGCTCACCAATCCGGGACAGGGGGCCGATTGTCGGGGAGCTGTTTTTT.

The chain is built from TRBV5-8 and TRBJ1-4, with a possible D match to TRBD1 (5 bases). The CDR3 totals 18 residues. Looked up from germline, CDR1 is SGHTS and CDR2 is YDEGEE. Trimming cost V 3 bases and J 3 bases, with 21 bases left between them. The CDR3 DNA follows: TGTGCCAGCAGCTCGGGTAGGGGTGCTACGTCGGCTAATGAAAAACTGTTTTTT. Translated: CASSSGRGATSANEKLFF.

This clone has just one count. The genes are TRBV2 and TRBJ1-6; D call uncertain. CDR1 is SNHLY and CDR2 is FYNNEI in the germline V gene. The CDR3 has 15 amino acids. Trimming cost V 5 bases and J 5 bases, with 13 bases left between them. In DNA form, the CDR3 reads TGTGCCAGCAGTACTCGGGCGGGAAATAATTCACCCCTCCACTTT. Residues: CASSTRAGNNSPLHF.

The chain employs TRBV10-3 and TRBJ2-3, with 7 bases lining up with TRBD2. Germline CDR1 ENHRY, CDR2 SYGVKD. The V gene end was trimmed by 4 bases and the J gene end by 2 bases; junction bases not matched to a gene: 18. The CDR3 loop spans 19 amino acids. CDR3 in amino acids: CAISGRAGPREPFTDTQYF. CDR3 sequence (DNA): TGTGCCATCAGTGGTAGGGCGGGGCCGCGGGAGCCCTTCACAGATACGCAGTATTTT.

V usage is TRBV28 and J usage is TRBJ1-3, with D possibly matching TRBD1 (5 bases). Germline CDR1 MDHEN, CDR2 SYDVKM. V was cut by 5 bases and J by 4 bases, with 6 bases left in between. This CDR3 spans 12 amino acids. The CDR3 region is CASSKGGNTIYF. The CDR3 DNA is TGTGCCAGCAGTAAGGGGGGAAACACCATATATTTT.

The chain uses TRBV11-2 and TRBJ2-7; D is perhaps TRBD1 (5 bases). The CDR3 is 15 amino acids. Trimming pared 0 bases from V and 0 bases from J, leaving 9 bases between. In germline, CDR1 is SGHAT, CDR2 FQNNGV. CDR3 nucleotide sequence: TGTGCCAGCAGCTTAGATCAGGACACCTCCTACGAGCAGTACTTC. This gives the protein CASSLDQDTSYEQYF.

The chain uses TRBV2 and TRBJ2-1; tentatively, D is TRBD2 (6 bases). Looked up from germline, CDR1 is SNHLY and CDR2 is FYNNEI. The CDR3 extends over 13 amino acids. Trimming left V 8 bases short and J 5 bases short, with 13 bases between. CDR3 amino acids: CASGRIGNNEQFF. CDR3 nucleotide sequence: TGTGCCAGCGGGAGGATCGGCAACAATGAGCAGTTCTTC.

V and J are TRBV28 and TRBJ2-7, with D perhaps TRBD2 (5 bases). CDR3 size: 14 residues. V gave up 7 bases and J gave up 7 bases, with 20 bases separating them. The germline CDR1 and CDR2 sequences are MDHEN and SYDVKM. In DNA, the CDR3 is TGTGCCAGCACCCCCGGGATACCTCGGCGGGAGCAGTACTTC. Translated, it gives CASTPGIPRREQYF.

CDR3 sequence (DNA): TGTGCCAGCAGCGTGGGATCAATGGGGGCAGTCTACGAGCAGTACTTC. Amino acids: CASSVGSMGAVYEQYF. The rearrangement joins TRBV9 to TRBJ2-7, with D possibly matching TRBD1 (6 bases). Germline CDR1 is SGDLS and CDR2 is YYNGEE. Trimming cost V 2 bases and J 3 bases, with 18 bases left between them. The CDR3 contains 16 residues.

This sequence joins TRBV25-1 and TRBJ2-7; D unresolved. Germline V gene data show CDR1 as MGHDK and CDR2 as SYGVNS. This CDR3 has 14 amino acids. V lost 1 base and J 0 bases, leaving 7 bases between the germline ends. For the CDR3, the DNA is TGTGCCAGCAGTGAATTGGGCAGCTCCTACGAGCAGTACTTC. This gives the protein CASSELGSSYEQYF.

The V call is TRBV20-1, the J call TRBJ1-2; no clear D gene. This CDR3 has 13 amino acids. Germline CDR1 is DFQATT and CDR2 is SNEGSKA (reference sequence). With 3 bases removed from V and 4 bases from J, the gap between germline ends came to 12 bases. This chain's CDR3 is CSASGSGSYGYTF. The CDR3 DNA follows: TGCAGTGCTAGTGGTTCAGGATCCTATGGCTACACCTTC.

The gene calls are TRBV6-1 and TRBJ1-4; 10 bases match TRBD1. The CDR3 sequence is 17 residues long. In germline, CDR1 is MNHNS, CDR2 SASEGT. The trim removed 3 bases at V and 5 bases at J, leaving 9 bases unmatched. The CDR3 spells CASSDGTGVSLNEKLFF. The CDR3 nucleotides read TGTGCCAGCAGTGATGGGACAGGGGTCTCCCTCAATGAAAAACTGTTTTTT.

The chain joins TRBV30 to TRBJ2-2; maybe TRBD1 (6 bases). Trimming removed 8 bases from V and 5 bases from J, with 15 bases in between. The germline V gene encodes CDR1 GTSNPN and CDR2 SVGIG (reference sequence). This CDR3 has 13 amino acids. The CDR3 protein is CAGRGGRTGELFF. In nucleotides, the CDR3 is TGTGCCGGCAGGGGTGGACGGACCGGGGAGCTGTTTTTT.

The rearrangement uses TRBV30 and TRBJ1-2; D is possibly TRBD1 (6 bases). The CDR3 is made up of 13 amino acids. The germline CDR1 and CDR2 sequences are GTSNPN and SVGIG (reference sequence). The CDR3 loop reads CAGGGGAKYGYTF. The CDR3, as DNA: TGTGCTGGCGGGGGGGGCGCAAAGTATGGCTACACCTTC.

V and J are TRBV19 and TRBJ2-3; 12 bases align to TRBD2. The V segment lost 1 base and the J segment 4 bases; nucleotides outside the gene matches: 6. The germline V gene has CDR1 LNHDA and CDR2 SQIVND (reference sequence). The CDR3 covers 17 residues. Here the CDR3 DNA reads TGTGCCAGTAGTATAGGACTAGCGGGAGTCGTCGCAGATACGCAGTATTTT. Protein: CASSIGLAGVVADTQYF.

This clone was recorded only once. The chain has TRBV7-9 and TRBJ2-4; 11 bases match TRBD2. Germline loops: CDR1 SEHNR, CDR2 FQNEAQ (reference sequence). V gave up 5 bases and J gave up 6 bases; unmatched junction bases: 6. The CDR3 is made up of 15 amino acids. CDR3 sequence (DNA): TGTGCCAGCAGCCTTACTAGCGGGAGAGGAAACATTCAGTACTTC. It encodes CASSLTSGRGNIQYF.